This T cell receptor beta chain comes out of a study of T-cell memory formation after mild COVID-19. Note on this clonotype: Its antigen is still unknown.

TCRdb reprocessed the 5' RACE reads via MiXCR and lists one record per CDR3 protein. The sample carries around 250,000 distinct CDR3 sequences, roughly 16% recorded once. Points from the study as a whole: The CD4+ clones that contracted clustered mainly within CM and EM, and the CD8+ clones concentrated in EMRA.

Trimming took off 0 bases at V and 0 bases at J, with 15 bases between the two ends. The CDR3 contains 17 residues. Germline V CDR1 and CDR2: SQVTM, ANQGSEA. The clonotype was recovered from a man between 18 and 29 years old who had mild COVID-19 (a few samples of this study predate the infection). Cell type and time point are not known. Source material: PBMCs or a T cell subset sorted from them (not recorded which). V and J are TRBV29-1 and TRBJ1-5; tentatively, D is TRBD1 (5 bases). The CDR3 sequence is CSVEDLPREVSNQPQHF. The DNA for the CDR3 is TGCAGCGTTGAAGACCTGCCCAGGGAGGTTAGCAATCAGCCCCAGCATTTT.